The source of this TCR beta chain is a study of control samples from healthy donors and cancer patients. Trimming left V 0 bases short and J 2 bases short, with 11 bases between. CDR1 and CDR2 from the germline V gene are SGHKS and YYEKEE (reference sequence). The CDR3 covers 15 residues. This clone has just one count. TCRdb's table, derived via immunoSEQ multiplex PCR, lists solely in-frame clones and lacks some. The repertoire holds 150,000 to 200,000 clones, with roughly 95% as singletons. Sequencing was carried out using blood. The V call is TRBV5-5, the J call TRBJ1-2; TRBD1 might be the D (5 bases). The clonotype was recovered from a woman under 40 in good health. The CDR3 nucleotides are TGTGCCAGCAGCTTGGCAAGGTGGGGGAACTATGGCTACACCTTC. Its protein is CASSLARWGNYGYTF.